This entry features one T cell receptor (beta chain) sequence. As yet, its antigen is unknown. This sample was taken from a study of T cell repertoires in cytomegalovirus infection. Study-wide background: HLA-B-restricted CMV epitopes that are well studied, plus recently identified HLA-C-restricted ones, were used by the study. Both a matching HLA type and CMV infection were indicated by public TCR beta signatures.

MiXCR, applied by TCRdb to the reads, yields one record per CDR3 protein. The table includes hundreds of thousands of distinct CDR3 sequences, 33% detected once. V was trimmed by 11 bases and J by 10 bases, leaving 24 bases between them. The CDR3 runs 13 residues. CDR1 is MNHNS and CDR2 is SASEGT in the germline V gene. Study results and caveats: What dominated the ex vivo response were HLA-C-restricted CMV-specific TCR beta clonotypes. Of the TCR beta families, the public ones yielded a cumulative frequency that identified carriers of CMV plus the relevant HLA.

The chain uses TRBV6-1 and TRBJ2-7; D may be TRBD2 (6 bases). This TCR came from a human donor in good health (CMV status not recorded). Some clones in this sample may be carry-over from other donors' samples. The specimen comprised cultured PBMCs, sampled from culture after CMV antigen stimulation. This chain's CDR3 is CASRWAAGHVQYF. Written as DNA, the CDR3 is TGTGCCTCCCGATGGGCGGCGGGGCACGTACAGTACTTC.